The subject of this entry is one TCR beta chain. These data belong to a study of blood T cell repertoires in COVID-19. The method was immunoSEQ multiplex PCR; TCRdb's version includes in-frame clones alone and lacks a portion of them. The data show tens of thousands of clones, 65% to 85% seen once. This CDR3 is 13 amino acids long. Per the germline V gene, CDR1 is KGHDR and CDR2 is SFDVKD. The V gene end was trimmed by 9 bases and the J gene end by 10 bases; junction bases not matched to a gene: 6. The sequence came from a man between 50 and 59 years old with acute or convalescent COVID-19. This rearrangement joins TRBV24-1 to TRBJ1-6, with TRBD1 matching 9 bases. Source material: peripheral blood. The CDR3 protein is CATSRDRVSPLHF. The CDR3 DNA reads TGTGCCACCTCCCGGGACAGGGTATCACCCCTCCACTTT.